The clone carrying this TCR beta chain was recorded a few times. Other DNA sequences in the sample encode the same CDR3. Every bit of the isolated RNA underwent reverse transcription, so sequencing read expressed TCRB transcripts. Data came from immunoSEQ multiplex PCR; TCRdb stores just in-frame clones and leaves some out. The sample yields more than 150,000 clones, about an eighth seen once. This sample is part of a study of beta chain features in type 1 diabetes. Study-wide background: Across the samples, 100 million to 130 million sorted cells were examined in total.

This CDR3 has 13 amino acids. Germline loops: CDR1 KGHSH, CDR2 LQKENI. V lost 1 base, J lost 5 bases, and 0 bases stayed unmatched. The TCR was taken from a woman aged 18-29 years in good health. The genes are TRBV18 and TRBJ2-5, with 8 positions matching TRBD2. Sample: central memory CD4+ T cells from blood. Here the CDR3 reads CASSPLAGETQYF. CDR3 nucleotides: TGTGCCAGCTCACCACTAGCGGGGGAGACCCAGTACTTC.